These 25 T cell receptor beta chains were sequenced from one sample in a study of blood T cell repertoires in COVID-19 (dated by TCRdb to about 2020). Libraries were prepared through the immunoSEQ multiplex PCR assay. TCRdb holds this immuneACCESS table with in-frame rearrangements only. Some clones are missing; in checked studies, unresolved V genes explain under half, and the rest has no known cause. The sample table records about 190,000 clones; 70% to 90% of these occur just once. The ten largest clones add up to about 4.2% of the sample. Material: peripheral blood. The receptors originated from a human donor in a cohort sampled during active COVID-19.

The genes are TRBV9 and TRBJ2-1, with D hard to call. Per the germline V gene, CDR1 is SGDLS and CDR2 is YYNGEE. The V gene lost 0 bases and the J gene lost 4 bases, with 11 bases spanning the gap. The CDR3 covers 15 residues. CDR3: CASSVVAAAYNEQFF. The CDR3 DNA sequence: TGTGCCAGCAGCGTAGTGGCGGCAGCATACAATGAGCAGTTCTTC. Full variable domain (outside the CDR3, taken from reference TRBV9 and TRBJ2-1): DSGVTQTPKHLITATGQRVTLRCSPRSGDLSVYWYQQSLDQGLQFLIQYYNGEERAKGNILERFSAQQFPDLHSELNLSSLELGDSALYFCASSVVAAAYNEQFFGPGTRLTVL.

This chain links TRBV10-3 with TRBJ1-1, with TRBD1 identical over 9 bases. CDR1 ENHRY and CDR2 SYGVKD come from the germline V gene. J was trimmed by 1 base and V by 5 bases; bases with no gene match: 2. The CDR3 sequence is 14 residues long. This chain's CDR3 is CAISLTGGNTEAFF. The CDR3 region has the DNA TGTGCCATCAGTTTGACAGGGGGGAACACTGAAGCTTTCTTT.

The CDR3 loop is CTSSQETRGVRDEQFF. The CDR3 DNA reads as TGCACCAGCAGCCAAGAGACTAGAGGGGTTAGGGATGAGCAGTTCTTC. This rearrangement joins TRBV1 to TRBJ2-1; the listed D gene, TRBD2, was not tested against the DNA. TRBV1 is designated a pseudogene. This CDR3 comprises 16 residues.

The V and J genes are TRBV6-5 and TRBJ2-5; the D gene is possibly TRBD1 (5 bases). The CDR3 totals 15 residues. Germline CDR1 is MNHEY and CDR2 is SVGAGI. Trimming took 5 bases from V and 4 from J, leaving 17 bases between them. Here the CDR3 reads CASSTSLGVVETQYF. For the CDR3, the DNA is TGTGCCAGCAGTACAAGCCTAGGGGTTGTAGAGACCCAGTACTTC.

This chain uses TRBV7-9 with TRBJ2-1, with 9 bases that match TRBD2. The J segment lost 14 bases and the V segment lost 2 bases, leaving 4 bases of the junction unmatched. This CDR3 contains 12 residues. Germline V gene lookup returns CDR1 SEHNR and CDR2 FQNEAQ (reference sequence). The CDR3 nucleotides are TGTGCCAGCAGCTTAATAGCGGGGGAAGAGTTCTTC. This codes for CASSLIAGEEFF.

V usage is TRBV5-1 and J usage is TRBJ2-2; D unclear. CDR1 and CDR2 from the germline V gene are SGHRS and YFSETQ. This CDR3 is 16 amino acids long. Trimming took off 0 bases at V and 0 bases at J, with 9 bases between the two ends. The CDR3 DNA follows: TGCGCCAGCAGCTTGGAGGTTCAGGCGAACACCGGGGAGCTGTTTTTT. As protein: CASSLEVQANTGELFF.

J is TRBJ2-1 and V is TRBV27, with 12 bases fitting TRBD2. Trimming took 2 bases from V and 5 from J; bases not matched to a gene: 10. The CDR3 covers 18 residues. The germline V gene encodes CDR1 MNHEY and CDR2 SMNVEV (reference sequence). The CDR3 is CASSLLTSGSYGDNEQFF. As DNA, the CDR3 is TGTGCCAGCAGTTTACTGACTAGCGGGAGCTATGGGGACAATGAGCAGTTCTTC.

J is TRBJ1-1 and V is TRBV2; 7 nucleotides agree with TRBD1. This CDR3 comprises 14 residues. V shed 6 bases and J 5 bases; nucleotides not matched to a gene: 9. Germline V gives CDR1 SNHLY, CDR2 FYNNEI. The CDR3 DNA sequence: TGTGCCAGCAGGCTGACAGGGTTAGGGACTGAAGCTTTCTTT. This gives the protein CASRLTGLGTEAFF.

The chain couples TRBV29-1 to TRBJ2-3, with D tentatively TRBD1 (6 bases). The CDR3 loop spans 14 amino acids. The V gene's germline CDR1 is SQVTM and CDR2 ANQGSEA. Deletions cut 3 bases from V and 3 bases from J, with 13 bases between. The DNA of the CDR3 is TGCAGCGTTGACAGGCCCCAGGGGACAGATACGCAGTATTTT. Its protein product is CSVDRPQGTDTQYF.

This clone came up once. Here the CDR3 DNA reads TGTGCCAGCAGTGAAACAGGTGTTGTTGCTACCACTGAAGCTTTCTTT. It specifies CASSETGVVATTEAFF. The gene calls are TRBV28 and TRBJ1-1; D perhaps matches TRBD1 (5 bases). This CDR3 has 16 residues. V lost 5 bases, J lost 4 bases, and 20 bases lay in between. CDR1 is MDHEN, CDR2 SYDVKM, per germline.

The J gene is TRBJ2-2, the V gene TRBV5-4, with 7 bases fitting TRBD2. Per the germline V gene, CDR1 is SGHNT and CDR2 is YYREEE (reference sequence). This CDR3 comprises 15 residues. V lost 0 bases and J lost 4; bases outside the gene matches: 3. As DNA, the CDR3 is TGTGCCAGCAGCTTGGAGAGCGGGATCACCGGGGAGCTGTTTTTT. The encoded protein is CASSLESGITGELFF.

The V and J genes are TRBV28 and TRBJ1-2, with TRBD1 identical over 9 bases. The CDR3 is made up of 17 amino acids. Per germline, CDR1 MDHEN and CDR2 SYDVKM. The V and J ends lost 10 bases and 0 bases, in that order; junction bases with no gene match: 15. The DNA of the CDR3 is TGTGCCACCCAGTTTCCTGGGACAGGGACAGCTAACTATGGCTACACCTTC. This sequence encodes CATQFPGTGTANYGYTF.

This chain links TRBV5-5 with TRBJ2-7, with D perhaps TRBD1 (5 bases). Germline assignment: CDR1 SGHKS and CDR2 YYEKEE (reference sequence). The germline V and J ends were trimmed by 2 bases and 4 bases, with 13 bases remaining between them. The CDR3 covers 14 residues. The CDR3 nucleotides are TGTGCCAGCAGCTTTTCCCAGGGTAATTACGAGCAGTACTTC. This sequence encodes CASSFSQGNYEQYF.

The chain links TRBV18 to TRBJ1-6; D may be TRBD1 (5 bases). CDR1 KGHSH and CDR2 LQKENI come from the germline V gene. CDR3 length: 13 amino acids. V dropped 0 bases and J dropped 10 bases, with 7 bases sitting between them. Here the CDR3 DNA reads TGTGCCAGCTCACCACCTGGGGGGTCACCCCTCCACTTT. The encoded protein is CASSPPGGSPLHF.

This sequence joins TRBV9 and TRBJ2-2; 7 nucleotides agree with TRBD2. After removal of 0 bases from V and 4 bases from J, the junction contained 6 bases not matched to a gene. The CDR3 length is 16 residues. Germline assignment: CDR1 SGDLS and CDR2 YYNGEE. DNA of the CDR3: TGTGCCAGCAGCGTAGAAGGACTAGTCCGCACCGGGGAGCTGTTTTTT. Translation gives CASSVEGLVRTGELFF.

The rearrangement joins TRBV24-1 to TRBJ2-2; 9 bases line up with TRBD2. The trim removed 7 bases at V and 5 bases at J, leaving 10 bases unmatched. The CDR3 runs to 16 residues. The V gene's germline CDR1 is KGHDR and CDR2 SFDVKD. CDR3 residues: CATSDSGSGRTGELFF. DNA for the CDR3: TGTGCCACCAGCGATAGCGGGAGTGGACGGACCGGGGAGCTGTTTTTT.

The V call is TRBV19, the J call TRBJ2-4, with 9 nucleotides matching TRBD1. This CDR3 spans 15 amino acids. The trim removed 1 base at V and 8 bases at J, leaving 6 bases unmatched. Per germline, CDR1 LNHDA and CDR2 SQIVND (reference sequence). CDR3 amino acids: CASSIAGTGKYIQYF. Here the CDR3 DNA reads TGTGCCAGTAGTATAGCCGGGACAGGGAAGTACATTCAGTACTTC.

The V call is TRBV19, the J call TRBJ1-2; D possibly corresponds to TRBD1 (5 bases). CDR3 length equals 15 residues. V dropped 3 bases and J dropped 4 bases, with 15 bases sitting between them. The germline V gene encodes CDR1 LNHDA and CDR2 SQIVND (reference sequence). In nucleotides, the CDR3 is TGTGCCAGTAGTATGGGTCGGGGGAGTTCCTATGGCTACACCTTC. Encoded protein: CASSMGRGSSYGYTF.

The chain has TRBV18 and TRBJ1-3; the D gene is possibly TRBD1 (5 bases). The CDR3 covers 17 residues. Germline V gene sequence: CDR1 KGHSH, CDR2 LQKENI. Trimming left V 3 bases short and J 0 bases short, with 15 bases between. The CDR3 reads CASSPFPVGVSGNTIYF. The CDR3 DNA follows: TGTGCCAGCTCACCTTTTCCCGTAGGGGTCTCTGGAAACACCATATATTTT.

The chain has TRBV5-1 and TRBJ2-2; D not certain. CDR1 SGHRS and CDR2 YFSETQ come from the germline V gene. V dropped 3 bases and J dropped 3 bases, with 12 bases sitting between them. The CDR3 runs to 15 residues. CDR3: CASSSVGSDTGELFF. The CDR3, as DNA: TGCGCCAGCAGCTCCGTTGGTTCGGACACCGGGGAGCTGTTTTTT.

The chain recombines TRBV9 with TRBJ2-7, with D perhaps TRBD2 (7 bases). V dropped 4 bases and J dropped 1 base, with 15 bases sitting between them. The CDR3 is made up of 15 amino acids. Germline CDR1 SGDLS, CDR2 YYNGEE. Written as DNA, the CDR3 is TGTGCCAGCAGCCGTATGGGAGGGGGTTCCTACGAGCAGTACTTC. Its translation is CASSRMGGGSYEQYF.

The J gene is TRBJ2-2, the V gene TRBV9; D possibly corresponds to TRBD2 (6 bases). Per the germline V gene, CDR1 is SGDLS and CDR2 is YYNGEE. The germline V and J ends were trimmed by 2 bases and 8 bases, with 19 bases remaining between them. The CDR3 covers 16 residues. The CDR3 sequence is CASSVEGDSTGGELFF. The CDR3 DNA follows: TGTGCCAGCAGCGTCGAAGGGGACTCTACTGGGGGGGAGCTGTTTTTT.

The count of this clone is one. The genes are TRBV28 and TRBJ1-4; D perhaps matches TRBD1 (5 bases). This CDR3 comprises 11 residues. From germline, CDR1 is MDHEN and CDR2 SYDVKM. Trimming pared 7 bases from V and 8 bases from J, leaving 8 bases between. The CDR3 protein is CASKGREKLFF. CDR3 sequence (DNA): TGTGCCAGCAAGGGGCGGGAAAAACTGTTTTTT.

The genes are TRBV6-2 or TRBV6-3 and TRBJ2-7; the match to TRBD1 covers 9 bases. The germline V gene encodes CDR1 MNHEY and CDR2 SVGEGT. With 5 bases clipped from V and 3 bases from J, the junction kept 8 bases outside the gene matches. The CDR3 length is 15 residues. The CDR3 bases are TGTGCCAGCAGTCCGCGCAGGACAGGGGACTACGAGCAGTACTTC. The encoded protein is CASSPRRTGDYEQYF.

Only a few counts were recorded for this clone. V usage is TRBV19 and J usage is TRBJ2-7, with 9 nucleotides matching TRBD2. After removal of 6 bases from V and 1 base from J, the junction contained 1 base not matched to a gene. CDR1 is LNHDA and CDR2 is SQIVND in the germline V gene (reference sequence). The CDR3 runs to 13 residues. In nucleotides, the CDR3 is TGTGCCAGTAGGCTAGCGGGATCCTACGAGCAGTACTTC. Its protein is CASRLAGSYEQYF.